The rows below give T cell receptor beta chains drawn from one sample of a study of blood T cell repertoires in COVID-19. Data came from immunoSEQ multiplex PCR; TCRdb stores just in-frame clones and leaves some out. This sample has some 200,000 clones, with 70% to 85% found just once. The sequencing input was PBMCs or T cells enriched from blood (not recorded which). The receptors come from a woman between 35 and 50 years old with acute COVID-19. The CDR3 runs from the conserved cysteine through the conserved F or W. D genes are given only for firm matches. Not all rows give a size; the values are once, few, many and, for expanded clones, a class.

.,TRBV5-1,TRBJ1-2,.,CASSLEGHSNYGYTF,TGCGCCAGCAGCTTGGAGGGACACTCAAACTATGGCTACACCTTC
once,TRBV7-2,TRBJ1-1,.,CASSFPLRETEAFF,TGTGCCAGCAGCTTTCCCCTAAGGGAGACTGAAGCTTTCTTT
.,TRBV5-1,TRBJ1-1,TRBD1,CASSHRGNTEAFF,TGCGCCAGCAGCCACAGGGGGAACACTGAAGCTTTCTTT
.,TRBV3-1/TRBV3-2,TRBJ1-2,.,CASSQEGAWGYTF,TGTGCCAGCAGCCAAGAAGGGGCCTGGGGCTACACCTTC
.,TRBV7-6,TRBJ2-2,TRBD2,CASSLALAGAGELFF,TGTGCCAGCAGCTTAGCTCTAGCGGGAGCCGGGGAGCTGTTTTTT
.,TRBV14,TRBJ2-7,.,CASSEHYAPSHEQYF,TGTGCCAGCAGCGAACACTACGCCCCGAGCCACGAGCAGTACTTC
few,TRBV7-3,TRBJ2-3,.,CASSLAGNTDTQYF,TGTGCCAGCAGCTTGGCAGGGAACACAGATACGCAGTATTTT
.,TRBV29-1,TRBJ2-1,TRBD1,CSGGQGALNEQFF,TGCAGCGGGGGACAGGGGGCCCTCAATGAGCAGTTCTTC
.,TRBV27,TRBJ2-7,TRBD1,CASSLGQGVAYEQYF,TGTGCCAGCAGTCTCGGACAGGGTGTAGCCTACGAGCAGTACTTC
.,TRBV11-2,TRBJ2-7,TRBD1,CASSSSTGGRGRSYEQYF,TGTGCCAGCAGCTCGTCGACAGGGGGCCGGGGACGGTCCTACGAGCAGTACTTC
.,TRBV16,TRBJ1-4,TRBD1,CASSQWPGGRNNEKLFF,TGTGCCAGCAGCCAATGGCCAGGGGGCAGGAATAATGAAAAACTGTTTTTT
.,TRBV6-5,TRBJ2-1,.,CASRLQGGVRNEQFF,TGTGCCAGCAGACTACAGGGTGGGGTAAGGAATGAGCAGTTCTTC
.,TRBV19,TRBJ1-2,TRBD1,CASTAARTGYGYTF,TGTGCCAGTACTGCGGCTCGGACAGGCTATGGCTACACCTTC
.,TRBV6-6,TRBJ2-7,.,CATRPSRGEQYF,TGTGCCACCCGTCCCTCGCGGGGCGAGCAGTACTTC
few,TRBV10-1,TRBJ1-1,.,CASSPRRSPAGEAFF,TGCGCCAGCAGCCCCCGGAGGAGTCCCGCGGGTGAAGCTTTCTTT
.,TRBV30,TRBJ1-5,TRBD1,CAWSTGSNQPQHF,TGTGCCTGGTCGACAGGGTCCAATCAGCCCCAGCATTTT
.,TRBV27,TRBJ1-5,TRBD1,CASSLYWAGTALNQPQHF,TGTGCCAGCAGTTTATACTGGGCGGGGACAGCCTTAAATCAGCCCCAGCATTTT
few,TRBV18,TRBJ1-5,.,CASSAVHRVYSNQPQHF,TGTGCCAGCTCAGCGGTCCACAGGGTGTATAGCAATCAGCCCCAGCATTTT
.,TRBV20-1,TRBJ2-2,TRBD1,CSASVYRTGNTGELFF,TGCAGTGCTAGTGTATACAGGACAGGGAACACCGGGGAGCTGTTTTTT
.,TRBV5-1,TRBJ1-1,.,CASSLEGVPTEAFF,TGCGCCAGCAGCTTGGAAGGGGTCCCGACTGAAGCTTTCTTT
.,TRBV19,TRBJ2-2,.,CASSITGNTGELFF,TGTGCCAGTAGTATAACAGGGAACACCGGGGAGCTGTTTTTT
.,TRBV29-1,TRBJ1-1,TRBD1,CSVWTGEAEAFF,TGCAGCGTTTGGACAGGGGAGGCTGAAGCTTTCTTT
.,TRBV11-2,TRBJ2-7,.,CASSPSERAGYEQYF,TGTGCCAGCAGCCCCTCTGAACGGGCGGGATACGAGCAGTACTTC
.,TRBV19,TRBJ1-2,.,CASSIDRGGYGYTF,TGTGCCAGTAGTATAGATAGGGGTGGCTATGGCTACACCTTC
.,TRBV7-9,TRBJ1-1,TRBD1,CASSRSGTGLNTEAFF,TGTGCCAGCAGCCGCTCCGGGACAGGGTTGAACACTGAAGCTTTCTTT
.,TRBV5-1,TRBJ2-7,TRBD2,CASSISGSMTEQYF,TGCGCCAGCAGCATTAGCGGGAGTATGACCGAGCAGTACTTC
once,TRBV5-5,TRBJ2-5,.,CASSLATLRGATFETQYF,TGTGCCAGCAGCTTGGCTACTTTGCGGGGTGCCACTTTTGAGACCCAGTACTTC
.,TRBV7-9,TRBJ1-2,TRBD1,CASSVQGAEDYGYTF,TGTGCCAGCAGCGTGCAGGGGGCAGAGGACTATGGCTACACCTTC
few,TRBV5-1,TRBJ1-1,.,CASRTHSGEDTEAFF,TGCGCCAGCAGAACGCATTCAGGGGAAGACACTGAAGCTTTCTTT
.,TRBV5-1,TRBJ2-1,TRBD2,CASSLSGRASEQFF,TGCGCCAGCAGCTTAAGCGGGAGGGCCAGTGAGCAGTTCTTC
.,TRBV7-9,TRBJ1-2,TRBD1,CASSPTGNYGYTF,TGTGCCAGCAGCCCGACAGGGAACTATGGCTACACCTTC
.,TRBV7-9,TRBJ2-1,.,CASSLPVYNEQFF,TGTGCCAGCAGCTTACCTGTCTACAATGAGCAGTTCTTC
.,TRBV7-9,TRBJ1-4,.,CASRGGKLFF,TGTGCCAGCAGGGGCGGGAAACTGTTTTTT
once,TRBV4-1,TRBJ1-2,TRBD1,CASSLPGQLNYGYTF,TGCGCCAGCAGCCTTCCGGGACAGCTTAACTATGGCTACACCTTC
.,TRBV15,TRBJ2-3,TRBD2,CATSSPGLAGPTDTQYF,TGTGCCACCAGCAGCCCTGGACTAGCGGGACCCACAGATACGCAGTATTTT
.,TRBV4-2,TRBJ1-2,.,CASSTSFGYTF,TGTGCCAGCAGTACAAGTTTTGGCTACACCTTC
.,TRBV6-1,TRBJ1-4,.,CASSEAPSTGSRAKLFF,TGTGCCAGCAGTGAAGCACCTTCGACAGGATCGAGGGCAAAACTGTTTTTT
.,TRBV9,TRBJ2-7,.,CASSVGGTYEQYF,TGTGCCAGCAGCGTAGGAGGGACCTACGAGCAGTACTTC
.,TRBV6-5,TRBJ1-5,TRBD1,CASSRGTGDNQPQHF,TGTGCCAGCAGTAGGGGGACAGGGGACAATCAGCCCCAGCATTTT
.,TRBV6-5,TRBJ1-2,.,CASSPQPEVNYGYTF,TGTGCCAGCAGTCCTCAACCGGAGGTTAACTATGGCTACACCTTC
.,TRBV12-3/TRBV12-4,TRBJ2-3,.,CASSSGGTDTQYF,TGTGCCAGCAGTTCGGGGGGCACAGATACGCAGTATTTT
few,TRBV28,TRBJ2-5,TRBD1,CASRTGHQETQYF,TGTGCCAGCAGGACAGGGCATCAAGAGACCCAGTACTTC
.,TRBV7-9,TRBJ1-6,.,CASSLGEGTTSSYNSPLHF,TGTGCCAGCAGCTTAGGGGAGGGCACGACGAGCTCCTATAATTCACCCCTCCACTTT
.,TRBV9,TRBJ2-7,.,CASSSWGAGVPYEQYF,TGTGCCAGCAGCTCCTGGGGTGCGGGTGTCCCCTACGAGCAGTACTTC
.,TRBV6-5,TRBJ2-1,TRBD2,CASKELTSGVNEQFF,TGTGCCAGCAAAGAACTGACTAGCGGAGTAAATGAGCAGTTCTTC
.,TRBV27,TRBJ2-5,TRBD2,CASSSSSGGETQYF,TGTGCCAGCAGTTCTTCTAGCGGGGGAGAGACCCAGTACTTC